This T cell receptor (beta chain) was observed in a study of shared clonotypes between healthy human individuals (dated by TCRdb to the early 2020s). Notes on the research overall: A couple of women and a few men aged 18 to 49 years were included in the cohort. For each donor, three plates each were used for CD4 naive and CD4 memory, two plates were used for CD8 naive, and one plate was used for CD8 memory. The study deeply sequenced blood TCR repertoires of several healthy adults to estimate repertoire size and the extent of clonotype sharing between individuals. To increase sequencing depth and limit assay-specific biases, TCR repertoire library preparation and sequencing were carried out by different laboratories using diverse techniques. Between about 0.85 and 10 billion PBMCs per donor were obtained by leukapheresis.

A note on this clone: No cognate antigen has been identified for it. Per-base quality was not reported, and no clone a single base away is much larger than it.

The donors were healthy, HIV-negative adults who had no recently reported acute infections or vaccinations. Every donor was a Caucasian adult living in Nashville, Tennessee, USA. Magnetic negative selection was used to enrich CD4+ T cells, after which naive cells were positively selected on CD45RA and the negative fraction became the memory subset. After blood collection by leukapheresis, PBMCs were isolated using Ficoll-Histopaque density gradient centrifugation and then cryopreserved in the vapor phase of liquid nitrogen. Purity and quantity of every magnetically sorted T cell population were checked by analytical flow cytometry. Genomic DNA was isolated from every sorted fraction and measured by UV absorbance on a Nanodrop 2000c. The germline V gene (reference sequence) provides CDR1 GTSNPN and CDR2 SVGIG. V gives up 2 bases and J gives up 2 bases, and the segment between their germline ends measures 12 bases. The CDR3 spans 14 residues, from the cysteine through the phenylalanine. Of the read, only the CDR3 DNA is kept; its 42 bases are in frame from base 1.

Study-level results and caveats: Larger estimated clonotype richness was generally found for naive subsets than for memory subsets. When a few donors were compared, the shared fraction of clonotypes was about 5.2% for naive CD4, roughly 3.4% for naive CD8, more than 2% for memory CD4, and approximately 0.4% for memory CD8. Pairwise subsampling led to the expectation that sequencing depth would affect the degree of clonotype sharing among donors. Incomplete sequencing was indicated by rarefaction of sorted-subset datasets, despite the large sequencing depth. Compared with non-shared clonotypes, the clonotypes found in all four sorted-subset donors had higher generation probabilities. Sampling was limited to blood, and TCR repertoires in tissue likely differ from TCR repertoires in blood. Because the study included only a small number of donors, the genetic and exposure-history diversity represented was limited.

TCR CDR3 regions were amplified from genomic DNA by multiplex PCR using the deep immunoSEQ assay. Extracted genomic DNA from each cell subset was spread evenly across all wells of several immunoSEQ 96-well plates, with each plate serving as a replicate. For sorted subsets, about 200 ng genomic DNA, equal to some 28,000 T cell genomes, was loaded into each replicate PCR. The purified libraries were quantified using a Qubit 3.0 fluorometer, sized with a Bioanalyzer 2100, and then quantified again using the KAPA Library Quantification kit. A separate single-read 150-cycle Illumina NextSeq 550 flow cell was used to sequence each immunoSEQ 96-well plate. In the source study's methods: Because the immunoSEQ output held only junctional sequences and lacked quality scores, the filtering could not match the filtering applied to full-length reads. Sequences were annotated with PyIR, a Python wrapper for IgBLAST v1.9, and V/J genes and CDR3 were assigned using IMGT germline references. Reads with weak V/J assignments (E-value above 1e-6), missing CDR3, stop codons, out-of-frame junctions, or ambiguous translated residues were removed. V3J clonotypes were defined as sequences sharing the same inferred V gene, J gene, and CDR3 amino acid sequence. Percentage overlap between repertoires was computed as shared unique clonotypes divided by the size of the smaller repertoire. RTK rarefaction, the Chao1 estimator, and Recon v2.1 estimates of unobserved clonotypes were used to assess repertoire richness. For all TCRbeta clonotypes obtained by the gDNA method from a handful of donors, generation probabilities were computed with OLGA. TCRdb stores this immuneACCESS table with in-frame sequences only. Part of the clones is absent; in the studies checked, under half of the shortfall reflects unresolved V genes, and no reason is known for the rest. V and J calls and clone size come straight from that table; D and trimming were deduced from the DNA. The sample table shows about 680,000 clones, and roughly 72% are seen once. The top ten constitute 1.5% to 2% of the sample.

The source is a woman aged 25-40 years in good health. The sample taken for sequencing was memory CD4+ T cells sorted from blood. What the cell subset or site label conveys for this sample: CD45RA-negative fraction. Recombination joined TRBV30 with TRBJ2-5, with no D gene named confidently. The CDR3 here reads CAWSLRSTQETQYF. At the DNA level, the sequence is TGTGCCTGGAGTTTGAGGAGTACACAAGAGACCCAGTACTTC.